This is a list of T cell receptor beta chains from one sample in a study of blood T cell repertoires in COVID-19. Using immunoSEQ multiplex PCR, the repertoire was profiled, and TCRdb retains in-frame clones only, with some absent. The sample has over 300,000 clones, 70% to 90% seen once. Specimen: PBMCs or T cells enriched from blood (not recorded which). The receptors were gathered from a man aged 30 to 45 who had recovered from COVID-19. CDR3s include the opening cysteine and the closing phenylalanine or tryptophan. A D gene is named only where the DNA matches it firmly. Clone size, where shown, is once, few, many, or a class for clones that have expanded.

d_gene: -
abundance: -
j_gene: TRBJ2-5
v_gene: TRBV7-6
CDR3nt: TGTGCCAGCAGCATAACCAGGGGCAGTCAAGAGACCCAGTACTTC
CDR3aa: CASSITRGSQETQYF

d_gene: TRBD1
abundance: -
j_gene: TRBJ1-2
v_gene: TRBV18
CDR3nt: TGTGCCAGCTCTCCCAATGTGGACAGGGTAACTAACTATGGCTACACCTTC
CDR3aa: CASSPNVDRVTNYGYTF

d_gene: TRBD2
abundance: -
j_gene: TRBJ2-1
v_gene: TRBV7-8
CDR3nt: TGTGCCAGCAGCTTACGGGACTACCCCTACAATGAGCAGTTCTTC
CDR3aa: CASSLRDYPYNEQFF

d_gene: TRBD1
abundance: -
j_gene: TRBJ1-2
v_gene: TRBV19
CDR3nt: TGTGCCAGTATTACTTCGGCCGGGACAGGGGATGGCTACACCTTC
CDR3aa: CASITSAGTGDGYTF

d_gene: -
abundance: -
j_gene: TRBJ1-3
v_gene: TRBV6-5
CDR3nt: TGTGCCAGCAGTTTACAGAGCTCTGGAAACACCATATATTTT
CDR3aa: CASSLQSSGNTIYF

d_gene: -
abundance: -
j_gene: TRBJ2-1
v_gene: TRBV9
CDR3nt: TGTGCCAGCAGCGTTAACAGGGAGAGGGCAACTTACAATGAGCAGTTCTTC
CDR3aa: CASSVNRERATYNEQFF

d_gene: -
abundance: -
j_gene: TRBJ2-3
v_gene: TRBV24-1
CDR3nt: TGTGCCACCAGTGCCGCCTGGGGGCAGGGAGTTAGAGATACGCAGTATTTT
CDR3aa: CATSAAWGQGVRDTQYF

d_gene: TRBD1
abundance: -
j_gene: TRBJ1-2
v_gene: TRBV9
CDR3nt: TGTGCCAGCAGCAGCTATGCCGGGACAGGGGGCGGCTACACCTTC
CDR3aa: CASSSYAGTGGGYTF

d_gene: TRBD2
abundance: -
j_gene: TRBJ2-5
v_gene: TRBV10-2
CDR3nt: TGCGCCAGCAGTCGAAAAGCGGGGGTAATCGAGACCCAGTACTTC
CDR3aa: CASSRKAGVIETQYF

d_gene: TRBD1
abundance: -
j_gene: TRBJ2-7
v_gene: TRBV5-1
CDR3nt: TGCGCCAGCAGCTTGCAGGGGGCCTACGAGCAGTACTTC
CDR3aa: CASSLQGAYEQYF

d_gene: -
abundance: -
j_gene: TRBJ2-7
v_gene: TRBV10-3
CDR3nt: TGTGCCATCAGTAAACAGGGCTCACGGGGCTACGAGCAGTACTTC
CDR3aa: CAISKQGSRGYEQYF

d_gene: -
abundance: -
j_gene: TRBJ1-5
v_gene: TRBV7-9
CDR3nt: TGTGCCAGCAGCTTTTGGGGCAGGGGCGGCAATCAGCCCCAGCATTTT
CDR3aa: CASSFWGRGGNQPQHF

d_gene: TRBD2
abundance: -
j_gene: TRBJ2-3
v_gene: TRBV19
CDR3nt: TGTGCCAGTAGTATAGAGGGGGGGAAACTACATACGCAGTATTTT
CDR3aa: CASSIEGGKLHTQYF

d_gene: -
abundance: few
j_gene: TRBJ2-6
v_gene: TRBV4-1
CDR3nt: TGCGCCAGCAGCCAAAGGGGTTCTGGGGCCAACGTCCTGACTTTC
CDR3aa: CASSQRGSGANVLTF

d_gene: TRBD1
abundance: -
j_gene: TRBJ1-1
v_gene: TRBV5-4
CDR3nt: TGTGCCAGCAGCTTGGACCAGGGGGCAGGTGGCACTGAAGCTTTCTTT
CDR3aa: CASSLDQGAGGTEAFF

d_gene: TRBD1
abundance: -
j_gene: TRBJ1-1
v_gene: TRBV3-1/TRBV3-2
CDR3nt: TGTGCCAGCACGGCAGGGGGCTCCCTCCGGGGAGCTTTCTTT
CDR3aa: CASTAGGSLRGAFF

d_gene: TRBD1
abundance: -
j_gene: TRBJ2-3
v_gene: TRBV11-1
CDR3nt: TGTGCCAGCAGCTCGGGACAGAAAATTTCAGATACGCAGTATTTT
CDR3aa: CASSSGQKISDTQYF

d_gene: -
abundance: -
j_gene: TRBJ2-1
v_gene: TRBV7-2
CDR3nt: TGTGCCAGCAGCTTGGTCTCCAGCTCCTACAATGAGCAGTTCTTC
CDR3aa: CASSLVSSSYNEQFF

d_gene: TRBD1
abundance: -
j_gene: TRBJ2-5
v_gene: TRBV5-1
CDR3nt: TGCGCCAGCAGCGTGGGACAGGGGGCTGAGACCCAGTACTTC
CDR3aa: CASSVGQGAETQYF

d_gene: -
abundance: once
j_gene: TRBJ2-7
v_gene: TRBV6-6
CDR3nt: TGTGCCAGCAGTTACTCGGACAGCGAGTACGAGCAGTACTTC
CDR3aa: CASSYSDSEYEQYF

d_gene: TRBD1
abundance: once
j_gene: TRBJ1-1
v_gene: TRBV2
CDR3nt: TGTGCCGGGTACAGGGGGGGCACTGAAGCTTTCTTT
CDR3aa: CAGYRGGTEAFF

d_gene: TRBD1
abundance: -
j_gene: TRBJ2-1
v_gene: TRBV13
CDR3nt: TGTGCCAGCAGCTCATGGACAGGGGCCAATGAGCAGTTCTTC
CDR3aa: CASSSWTGANEQFF

d_gene: TRBD1
abundance: -
j_gene: TRBJ1-1
v_gene: TRBV7-2
CDR3nt: TGTGCCAGCAGCTATGCAGGGGGTACTGAAGCTTTCTTT
CDR3aa: CASSYAGGTEAFF

d_gene: TRBD1
abundance: -
j_gene: TRBJ2-4
v_gene: TRBV19
CDR3nt: TGTGCCAGCGCGGACAGGGGTAAACTAGCCAAAAACATTCAGTACTTC
CDR3aa: CASADRGKLAKNIQYF

d_gene: -
abundance: -
j_gene: TRBJ1-1
v_gene: TRBV11-2
CDR3nt: TGTGCCAGCAGCGGGATCGGGACAGAAGCTTTCTTT
CDR3aa: CASSGIGTEAFF